This T cell receptor (beta chain) was identified in a study of immune heterogeneity within non-small cell lung tumors. About the study: There were a handful of squamous cell carcinomas, approximately ten non-squamous carcinomas and 1 tumor not otherwise specified.

The CDR3 is 15 amino acids. Trimming pared 6 bases from V and 9 bases from J, leaving 24 bases between. CDR1 and CDR2 from the germline V gene are DFQATT and SNEGSKA (reference sequence). Multiplex PCR (32 V and 13 J primers) was used to amplify the TCR beta CDR3. TCRdb analysed the multiplex PCR reads with MiXCR anew, one entry per CDR3 protein. The sample includes about 11,000 distinct CDR3 sequences, roughly 29% of them seen just once. TCRs were amplified from 600 ng gDNA of bulk tumor per sample. Several far-apart biopsies were taken per primary tumor during surgery. Undergoing curative surgery were patients whose non-small cell lung cancer was untreated and newly diagnosed. The donors were patients with newly diagnosed non-small cell lung cancer undergoing curative-intent surgery.

The sequencing input was lung tumor tissue. The V call is TRBV20-1, the J call TRBJ2-1; possibly TRBD1 or TRBD2 for D (5 bases each). The TCR comes from a woman between 55 and 75 years old with non-small cell lung cancer. The CDR3 sequence is CSAPWSGAKRGEQFF. CDR3 nucleotide sequence: TGCAGTGCCCCCTGGTCCGGGGCCAAACGGGGTGAGCAGTTCTTC.